The TCR beta chain described here comes from a study of blood T cell repertoires in COVID-19 (TCRdb year 2020). Context from the whole study: Collaborator samples came from the United States, Italy and Spain and covered acute and convalescent phases of COVID-19. HLA class I and class II types, where available, came from metadata supplied by the sample provider rather than from assay-based typing. The prospective study material was composed of cDNA or gDNA derived from T cells, B-cell-depleted T cells, or PBMCs. The samples were drawn from two sources: the first 160 participants of the ongoing ImmuneRACE study, and approximately 1,300 subjects contributed by 6 global collaborators. The sample metadata nearly always contained a de-identified subject ID, COVID-19 status, age in years and sex. Subjects who had been exposed to COVID-19, were actively infected with it, or had recovered from it provided the deeply sampled blood TCRbeta repertoires that made up the dataset. A freely available public database, intended as a resource for researchers studying the immune response to SARS-CoV-2, is where the repertoires were released. Paper-wide results and their limitations: The quantity of clinical and demographic metadata differed by source and by participant and was supplied without curation.

This clone was seen only once. This receptor's antigen is unknown. No much larger clone is present one base from it, and per-base qualities are unavailable. The immunoSEQ Assay, a bias-controlled multiplex PCR, was used to amplify TCRbeta CDR3 regions from genomic DNA. In the original analysis: The number of nucleated cells in each sample was estimated by amplification of reference gene primers within the assay. Sequence reads were collapsed and filtered to measure the absolute abundance of every unique TCRbeta CDR3 rearrangement. For each sample, productive Simpson clonality was calculated as the square root of Simpson's diversity index over productive rearrangements. The immuneACCESS repertoire file appears here via TCRdb, limited to in-frame rearrangements. These files lack a portion of the clones; in checked studies, under half of the deficit traces to unresolved V genes, and the cause of the others is not known. V, J and clone size were drawn from that table, and D and trimming were deduced from the DNA. The sample includes around 150,000 clones, with about 80% observed a single time. The top ten constitute around 3% of the sample.

Enrolling through a virtual design, the prospective study's participants ranged in age from about 18 to 89 years and lived across some 22 United States geographic areas. To assign participants to cohorts, the prospective study relied on clinical history that participants themselves reported in a screening survey and a study questionnaire. Recovered participants in ImmuneRACE Cohort 3 were defined as having two consecutive negative NP/OP PCR tests, clearance from a healthcare professional, or resolution of symptoms. Mobile phlebotomists in the prospective study collected whole blood, serum and a nasopharyngeal or oropharyngeal swab from every participant. Participants in the prospective study had the option to provide additional blood draws and questionnaires over a roughly 2-month period. Blood samples from the prospective study were shipped frozen or at room temperature prior to DNA extraction.

The trim is 3 bases for V and 4 bases for J, with a gap of 12 bases between the germline ends. CDR1 MGHDK and CDR2 SYGVNS are derived from the germline V gene. The cysteine opens and the phenylalanine closes a CDR3 of 14 amino acids. Only the CDR3 part of the read is kept: 42 bases, read in frame from the first base. The receptor chain draws on TRBV25-1 and TRBJ1-1, with the D gene not confidently named. This TCR came from a woman aged 45-59 years who had recovered from COVID-19. Sequences were obtained from PBMCs or T cells enriched from blood (not recorded which). The CDR3 reads as follows: CASSELGVPTEAFF. The sequenced DNA: TGTGCCAGCAGTGAGCTCGGGGTGCCCACTGAAGCTTTCTTT.